Below, 21 T cell receptor beta chains from the same sample are listed, as sequenced in a study of T cells in Graves' hyperthyroidism and ophthalmopathy. From RNA transcripts, TCR beta CDR3 regions were amplified. With the HTBI primer set, the TCR CDR3 went through a first round of RT-PCR. TCRdb processed the multiplex PCR reads anew with MiXCR; each CDR3 protein has one entry. The sample lists about 480,000 distinct CDR3 sequences; approximately 15% were seen once. The sample taken for sequencing was blood. The source is a woman between 18 and 30 years old with Graves' hyperthyroidism.

This clonotype was seen ten or more times. The V and J genes are TRBV10-3 and TRBJ2-1; TRBD2 matches 8 bases. The germline CDR1 and CDR2 sequences are ENHRY and SYGVKD. V lost 11 bases and J lost 5; bases outside the gene matches: 8. The CDR3 is 13 amino acids. CDR3 in DNA: TGTGCCCTCTCTAGCGGGTGGGACAATGAGCAGTTCTTC. It is translated as CALSSGWDNEQFF.

This clonotype was seen ten or more times. The chain has TRBV25-1 and TRBJ2-5; D possibly corresponds to TRBD2 (6 bases). Trimming left V 1 base short and J 10 bases short, with 7 bases between. This CDR3 contains 11 residues. Germline CDR1 MGHDK, CDR2 SYGVNS. The CDR3 region is CASSELRDQYF. DNA for the CDR3: TGTGCCAGCAGTGAATTGCGGGACCAGTACTTC.

This clonotype was seen many times. This rearrangement joins TRBV30 to TRBJ2-1, with D uncertain. Trimming removed 4 bases from V and 0 bases from J, with 7 bases in between. Germline V gene lookup returns CDR1 GTSNPN and CDR2 SVGIG (reference sequence). CDR3 length: 13 residues. CDR3 nucleotide sequence: TGTGCCTGGATAAAGAGCTCCTACAATGAGCAGTTCTTC. Translating gives CAWIKSSYNEQFF.

This clonotype was detected ten times or more. The V gene is TRBV3-1, the J gene TRBJ1-1; unclear D gene. There are 14 residues in the CDR3. Germline V gene data show CDR1 as LGHDT and CDR2 as YNNKEL (reference sequence). Trimming left V 0 bases short and J 9 bases short, with 14 bases between. The CDR3 region is CASSQDFYARKAFF. The CDR3 region has the DNA TGTGCCAGCAGCCAAGATTTTTATGCCAGAAAAGCTTTCTTT.

J is TRBJ1-2 and V is TRBV24-1; D is ambiguous. Germline assignment: CDR1 KGHDR and CDR2 SFDVKD. Trimming took 1 base from V and 4 from J, leaving 3 bases between them. There are 12 residues in the CDR3. The CDR3 is CATSDFGYGYTF. The CDR3 DNA is TGTGCCACCAGTGATTTTGGCTATGGCTACACCTTC.

This clonotype was detected only a few times. This chain connects TRBV3-1 to TRBJ2-5; D is unclear. V was clipped by 7 bases and J by 2 bases, with 11 bases between them. Germline V gives CDR1 LGHDT, CDR2 YNNKEL (reference sequence). CDR3 size: 13 residues. This CDR3 is CASTWGRQETQYF. The CDR3 region has the DNA TGTGCCAGCACCTGGGGTCGGCAAGAGACCCAGTACTTC.

This clonotype was seen many times. This rearrangement joins TRBV5-1 to TRBJ2-7, with TRBD1 matching 9 bases. Germline V gene sequence: CDR1 SGHRS, CDR2 YFSETQ. This CDR3 comprises 15 residues. V lost 1 base and J lost 7; bases outside the gene matches: 9. Written as DNA, the CDR3 is TGCGCCAGCAGCTTGATCTGGACAGGGGAGTATGAGCAGTACTTC. Amino acids: CASSLIWTGEYEQYF.

This clonotype was seen at least ten times. V and J are TRBV24-1 and TRBJ2-1, with 10 bases aligning to TRBD2. Looked up from germline, CDR1 is KGHDR and CDR2 is SFDVKD. V trimming: 9 bases; J trimming: 4 bases; junction bases outside the gene matches: 17. The CDR3 totals 18 residues. The DNA of the CDR3 is TGTGCCACCTCAGAGAGACCTAGAGGACTAGCGGATTACAATGAGCAGTTCTTC. It translates to CATSERPRGLADYNEQFF.

CDR3: CASSGGQTAGELFF. CDR3 bases: TGTGCCAGCAGTGGGGGACAGACGGCCGGGGAGCTGTTTTTT. This chain uses TRBV6-2 or TRBV6-3 with TRBJ2-2; 7 bases fit TRBD1. The CDR3 contains 14 residues. V lost 5 bases, J lost 6 bases, and 6 bases stayed unmatched. Germline lookup yields CDR1 MNHEY and CDR2 SVGEGT.

This clonotype has ten or more counts. The rearrangement joins TRBV2 to TRBJ2-2; D ambiguous. Trimming cost V 2 bases and J 4 bases, with 11 bases left between them. This CDR3 contains 15 residues. The germline CDR1 and CDR2 sequences are SNHLY and FYNNEI. This CDR3 reads CASSEFRTGTGELFF. CDR3 nucleotide sequence: TGTGCCAGCAGTGAATTCCGGACGGGCACCGGGGAGCTGTTTTTT. Using reference TRBV2 and TRBJ2-2 for the parts outside the CDR3, the full variable domain is EPEVTQTPSHQVTQMGQEVILRCVPISNHLYFYWYRQILGQKVEFLVSFYNNEISEKSEIFDDQFSVERPDGSNFTLKIRSTKLEDSAMYFCASSEFRTGTGELFFGEGSRLTVL.

This clonotype was recorded many times. V and J are TRBV20-1 and TRBJ1-1; D gene uncertain. Germline V gene data show CDR1 as DFQATT and CDR2 as SNEGSKA (reference sequence). The CDR3 length is 15 residues. V lost 0 bases to trimming and J lost 1 base, with 12 bases between them. The CDR3 region has the DNA TGCAGTGCTAGAGATCCTCGGCCGCCGAACACTGAAGCTTTCTTT. Encoded protein: CSARDPRPPNTEAFF.

This clonotype was observed many times. The chain employs TRBV25-1 and TRBJ1-1; D unresolved. The CDR3 totals 14 residues. Trimming cost V 2 bases and J 0 bases, with 7 bases left between them. The germline V gene encodes CDR1 MGHDK and CDR2 SYGVNS. The CDR3 spells CASSEPGMNTEAFF. In DNA, the CDR3 is TGTGCCAGCAGTGAACCGGGGATGAACACTGAAGCTTTCTTT.

This rearrangement joins TRBV5-1 to TRBJ2-3, with 8 bases identical to TRBD2. Trimming at V came to 3 bases and at J to 3 bases, leaving 3 bases not matched to a gene. This CDR3 spans 14 amino acids. Germline V CDR1 and CDR2: SGHRS, YFSETQ. The CDR3 spells CASSSTSGTDTQYF. In DNA form, the CDR3 reads TGCGCCAGCAGCTCAACTAGCGGAACAGATACGCAGTATTTT.

Many counts were recorded for this clonotype. The CDR3 nucleotides read TGTGCCATCCGAACCGGGACTAGGCACAATGAGCAGTTCTTC. Translated: CAIRTGTRHNEQFF. The V and J genes are TRBV10-3 and TRBJ2-1; 8 bases line up with TRBD2. The ends lost 8 bases at V and 5 bases at J; junction bases unmatched: 8. Germline V gene lookup returns CDR1 ENHRY and CDR2 SYGVKD. This CDR3 spans 14 amino acids.

This clonotype was seen many times. V gene TRBV5-1 combines with J gene TRBJ1-2; 8 bases agree with TRBD1. J was trimmed by 3 bases and V by 2 bases; bases with no gene match: 3. CDR3 length: 14 amino acids. In germline, CDR1 is SGHRS, CDR2 YFSETQ. The CDR3 loop is CASSLQGDDYGYTF. In nucleotides, the CDR3 is TGCGCCAGCAGCTTACAGGGGGACGACTATGGCTACACCTTC. Complete variable domain (other parts from reference TRBV5-1 and TRBJ1-2): KAGVTQTPRYLIKTRGQQVTLSCSPISGHRSVSWYQQTPGQGLQFLFEYFSETQRNKGNFPGRFSGRQFSNSRSEMNVSTLELGDSALYLCASSLQGDDYGYTFGSGTRLTVV.

This chain connects TRBV7-9 to TRBJ2-7; 9 bases are a match to TRBD2. CDR3 length equals 16 residues. Germline CDR1 and CDR2: SEHNR and FQNEAQ (reference sequence). V shed 5 bases and J 5 bases; nucleotides not matched to a gene: 13. The CDR3, as DNA: TGTGCCAGCAGCCGGGCGGGGGGGGGAGTCCGGGACGAGCAGTACTTC. It specifies CASSRAGGGVRDEQYF.

This clonotype was counted at least ten times. Written as DNA, the CDR3 is TGTGCCAGCAGTAATACCGCTCGGAGCTCTGGGGCCAACGTCCTGACTTTC. It encodes CASSNTARSSGANVLTF. The chain couples TRBV6-1 to TRBJ2-6, with D unresolved. Germline V gives CDR1 MNHNS, CDR2 SASEGT. Deletions cut 5 bases from V and 0 bases from J, with 14 bases between. The CDR3 totals 17 residues.

The sample holds many counts of this clonotype. The chain links TRBV3-1 to TRBJ2-5; 10 bases align to TRBD2. Trimming removed 1 base from V and 7 bases from J; junction bases left unmatched: 12. This CDR3 is built from 17 residues. Germline CDR1 LGHDT, CDR2 YNNKEL (reference sequence). CDR3 loop: CASSQGLAGTPGGTQYF. CDR3 nucleotides: TGTGCCAGCAGCCAAGGACTAGCGGGCACCCCCGGAGGGACCCAGTACTTC.

This clonotype has at least ten counts. The chain employs TRBV7-2 and TRBJ1-1; 7 nucleotides align to TRBD1. Germline loops: CDR1 SGHTA, CDR2 FQGNSA. This CDR3 region has 12 residues. V was clipped by 2 bases and J by 10 bases; unmatched bases: 4. The CDR3 bases are TGTGCCAGCAGCTTAAGGGGGCAGGTAGCTTTCTTT. Translated: CASSLRGQVAFF.

Ten or more counts support this clonotype. V usage is TRBV3-1 and J usage is TRBJ2-6; D could derive from TRBD1 or TRBD2 (6 bases each). Germline V gives CDR1 LGHDT, CDR2 YNNKEL (reference sequence). This CDR3 has 21 residues. Trimming took 4 bases from V and 0 from J, leaving 25 bases between them. CDR3: CASSPYRGTQILSSGANVLTF. The CDR3 nucleotides read TGTGCCAGCAGCCCTTACCGGGGGACACAGATACTAAGCTCTGGGGCCAACGTCCTGACTTTC.

This clonotype was picked up many times. The chain has TRBV27 and TRBJ2-1, with TRBD1 matching over 8 bases. V shed 5 bases, J shed 2 bases, and the junction held 5 bases outside the gene matches. Germline CDR1 and CDR2: MNHEY and SMNVEV (reference sequence). The CDR3 length is 15 residues. CDR3 sequence reads: CASSPGQGPYNEQFF. The CDR3 bases are TGTGCCAGCAGTCCCGGACAGGGTCCCTACAATGAGCAGTTCTTC.